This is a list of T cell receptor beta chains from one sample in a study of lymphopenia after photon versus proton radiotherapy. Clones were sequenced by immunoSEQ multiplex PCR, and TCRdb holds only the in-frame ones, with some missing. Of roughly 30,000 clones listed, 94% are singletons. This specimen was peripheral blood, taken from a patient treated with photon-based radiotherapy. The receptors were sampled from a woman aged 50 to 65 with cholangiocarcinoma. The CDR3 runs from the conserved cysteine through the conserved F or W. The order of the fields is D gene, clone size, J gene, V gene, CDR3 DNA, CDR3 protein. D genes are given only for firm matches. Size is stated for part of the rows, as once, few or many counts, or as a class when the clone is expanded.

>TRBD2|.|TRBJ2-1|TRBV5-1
TGCGCCAGCAGCCGGACTCCGACTAGCGGGTTTGATGAGCAGTTCTTC
CASSRTPTSGFDEQFF
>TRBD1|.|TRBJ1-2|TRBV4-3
TGCGCCAGCAGCCCCCTAGGGGACAGGGGTGCTGGCTACACCTTC
CASSPLGDRGAGYTF
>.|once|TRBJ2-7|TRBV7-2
TGTGCCAGCAGCTTAAGAGGCTACGAGCAGTACTTC
CASSLRGYEQYF
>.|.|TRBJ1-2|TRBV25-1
TGTGCCAGCAGTGAAGGGAACCTCTATGGCTACACCTTC
CASSEGNLYGYTF
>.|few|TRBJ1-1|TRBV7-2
TGTGCCAGCAGCTCCGGGACAACTGAAGCTTTCTTT
CASSSGTTEAFF
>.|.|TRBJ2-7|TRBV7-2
TGTGCCAGCAGCTTACGCCCGGGACGTTCAGACGAGCAGTACTTC
CASSLRPGRSDEQYF
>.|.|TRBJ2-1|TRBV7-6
TGTGCCAGCAGCCCCGCAGGGAATGAGCAGTTCTTC
CASSPAGNEQFF
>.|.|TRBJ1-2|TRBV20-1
TGCAGTGCTAGCGGCAGCTATGGCTACACCTTC
CSASGSYGYTF
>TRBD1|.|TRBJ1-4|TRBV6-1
TGTGCCAGCAGAGGGACAGGGGGTGAAAAACTGTTTTTT
CASRGTGGEKLFF
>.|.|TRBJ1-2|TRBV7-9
TGTGCCAGCAGCCTGACAGGAAAGGGGGGATCTTATGGCTACACCTTC
CASSLTGKGGSYGYTF
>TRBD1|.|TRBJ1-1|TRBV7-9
TGTGCCAGCAGCTTGGGGACAGGGCCGGCTTTCTTT
CASSLGTGPAFF
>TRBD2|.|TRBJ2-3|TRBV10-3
TGTGCCATCAGTGAAGGCGGGGGGATAAAAAAATGCACAGATACGCAGTATTTT
CAISEGGGIKKCTDTQYF
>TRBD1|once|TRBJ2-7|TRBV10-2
TGCGCCAGCAGTGAAGAAACAGGGGCGGGCTACGAGCAGTACTTC
CASSEETGAGYEQYF
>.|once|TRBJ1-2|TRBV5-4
TGTGCCAGCAGCCCAACAGCGGACAATTATAACTATGGCTACACCTTC
CASSPTADNYNYGYTF
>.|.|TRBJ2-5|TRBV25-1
TGTGCCAGCAGTGACTCCTTTGGGGGGCGCGGAGAGACCCAGTACTTC
CASSDSFGGRGETQYF
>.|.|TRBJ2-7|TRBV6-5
TGTGCCAGCAGTTATGGGGGGCTGGAGCAGTACTTC
CASSYGGLEQYF
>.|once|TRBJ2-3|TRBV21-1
TGTGCCAGCAGCAAGACTAGCGGCACAGATACGCAGTATTTT
CASSKTSGTDTQYF
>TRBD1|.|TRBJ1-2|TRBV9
TGTGCCAGCAGAAATGACAGGGGTTGGTATGGCTACACCTTC
CASRNDRGWYGYTF
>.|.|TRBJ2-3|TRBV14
TGTGCCAGCAGCCAAGCCGGGGCCACAGATACGCAGTATTTT
CASSQAGATDTQYF
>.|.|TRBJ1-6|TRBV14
TGTGCCAGCAGTTTACGGACATATAATTCACCCCTCCACTTT
CASSLRTYNSPLHF
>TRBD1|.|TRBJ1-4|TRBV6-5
TGTGCCAGCAGGGGACAGGGTGATGAAAAACTGTTTTTT
CASRGQGDEKLFF
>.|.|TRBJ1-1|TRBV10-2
TGCGCCAGCAGTGAGTCGATACTTGGGAACACTGAAGCTTTCTTT
CASSESILGNTEAFF
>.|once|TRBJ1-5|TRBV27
TGTGCCAGCAGTCCCGCATCGAGGGAGAATCAGCCCCAGCATTTT
CASSPASRENQPQHF
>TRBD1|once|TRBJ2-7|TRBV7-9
TGTGCCAGCAGCGCCGGACAGGGCTCCTACGAGCAGTACTTC
CASSAGQGSYEQYF
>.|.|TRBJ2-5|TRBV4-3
TGCGCCAGCAGCCAGCAGACGGGGGCCCTGGAGACCCAGTACTTC
CASSQQTGALETQYF
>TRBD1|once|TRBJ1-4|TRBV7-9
TGTGCCAGCAGCCCGTCACAGGGGGCTACAACTAATGAAAAACTGTTTTTT
CASSPSQGATTNEKLFF
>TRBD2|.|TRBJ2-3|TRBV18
TGTGCCAGCTCACCGAGCCCCCTGGGCCCGGGACTAAGCAGCACAGATACGCAGTATTTT
CASSPSPLGPGLSSTDTQYF
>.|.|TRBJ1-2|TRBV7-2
TGTGCCAGCAGCGCAGGCCCTGGGAACTATGGCTACACCTTC
CASSAGPGNYGYTF